This record covers a single T cell receptor beta chain. This clonotype was seen more than once but under ten times. What antigen it recognizes has not been identified. Base qualities are not recorded, but no much larger clone differs from it by a single base. Sequenced on an Illumina HiSeq 1500. The raw public reads went through TCRdb reprocessing: fastp at Q25, MiXCR clone calling, in-frame beta chains kept. Every distinct CDR3 protein forms one entry, paired with its most common genes and DNA. In all, the sample holds roughly 920,000 distinct CDR3 sequences, and about 33% of those were seen once. The ten largest make up 10% to 15% of the sample. This sample's treatment or condition label indicates: in vitro stimulation with specific CMV peptide epitopes to enrich CMV-specific T cells. The germline V gene supplies CDR1 LGHNT and CDR2 FRNRAP. The CDR3, from cysteine to phenylalanine, totals 12 residues. Only the CDR3 region is kept as DNA, spanning 36 bases read in frame from base 1. Trimming removed 6 bases from V and 10 bases from J; the gene matches leave 7 bases unexplained.

The record originates from a study of T cell repertoires in cytomegalovirus infection (dated by TCRdb to between 2017 and 2020). Looking at the study overall: The peptide stimulations were aimed at well-studied HLA-B-restricted epitopes as well as recently identified HLA-C-restricted CMV epitopes, whose presentation resists viral immunomodulation. Because public TCR beta signatures pointed to carriage of CMV infection together with the matching HLA type, the HLA type of each donor mattered for the analysis. Overall study outcomes, separate from this receptor: The ex vivo response was dominated by HLA-C-restricted CMV-specific TCR beta clonotypes, which also provided the single most frequent clonotype in two of eight donors. In both this cohort and an independent roughly 330-donor cohort, the cumulative frequency of public TCR beta family members distinguished carriers of CMV infection plus the relevant HLA type.

The rearranged segments are TRBV12-5 and TRBJ1-1; 8 middle bases align to TRBD1. The origin of this receptor is a human donor in good health (CMV status not recorded). Some clones in this sample may be carry-over from other donors' samples. The sequences come from cultured CD8+ T cells from PBMCs, collected from culture after CMV antigen stimulation. The CDR3 protein is CASGSPGTGAFF. The bases read TGTGCTAGTGGATCCCCGGGGACAGGAGCTTTCTTT.